This T cell receptor beta chain was identified during a study of cytomegalovirus exposure and HLA in healthy donors. Turning to the study itself: Early released data comprised about 84 million unique TCRs from HLA-typed donors.

The CDR3 is 16 residues long. Germline assignment: CDR1 SGHRS and CDR2 YFSETQ. The ends were cut back, 1 base at V and 1 base at J, with 15 bases in the middle. The PCR made use of 60 Vbeta and 13 Jbeta primers. Authors' processing steps: A later analysis tallied about 80 million unique TCR beta chains, roughly 11 million of them shared. The data were produced by immunoSEQ multiplex PCR, yet TCRdb's version contains in-frame clones alone and is incomplete. Clonal size and the V and J genes are those of that table, whereas D and trimming came from the DNA. Of 120,000 or so clones detected, 15% to 20% appear once; the ten largest clones hold approximately 2.9%. In this sample, this clone turned up a few times.

Sequencing was carried out using PBMCs. This clonotype was obtained from a female donor in good health and CMV-seropositive. This sequence joins TRBV5-1 and TRBJ2-7, with D possibly TRBD1 on 5 matching bases. CDR3: CASSLSHTGTSYEQYF. DNA for the CDR3: TGCGCCAGCAGCTTGAGTCACACAGGTACTTCCTACGAGCAGTACTTC.